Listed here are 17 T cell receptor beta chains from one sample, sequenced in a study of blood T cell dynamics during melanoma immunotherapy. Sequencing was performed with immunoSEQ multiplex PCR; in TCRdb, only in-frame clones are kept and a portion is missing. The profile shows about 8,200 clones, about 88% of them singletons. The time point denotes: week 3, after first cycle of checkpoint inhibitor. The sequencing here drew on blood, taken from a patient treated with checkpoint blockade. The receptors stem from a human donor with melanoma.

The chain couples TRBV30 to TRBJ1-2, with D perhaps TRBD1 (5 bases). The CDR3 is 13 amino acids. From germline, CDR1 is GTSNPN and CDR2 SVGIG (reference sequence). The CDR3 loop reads CTSKGQSNYGYTF. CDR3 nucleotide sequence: TGTACCTCCAAGGGGCAGTCTAACTATGGCTACACCTTC.

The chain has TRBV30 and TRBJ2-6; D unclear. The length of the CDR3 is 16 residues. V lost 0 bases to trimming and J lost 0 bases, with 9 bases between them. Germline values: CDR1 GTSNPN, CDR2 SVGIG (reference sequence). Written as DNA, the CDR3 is TGTGCCTGGAGTGTACCTCGGCGCTCTGGGGCCAACGTCCTGACTTTC. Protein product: CAWSVPRRSGANVLTF.

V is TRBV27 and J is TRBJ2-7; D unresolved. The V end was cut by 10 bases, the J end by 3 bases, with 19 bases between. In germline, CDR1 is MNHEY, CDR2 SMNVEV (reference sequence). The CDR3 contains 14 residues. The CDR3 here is CATRWEYSHYEQYF. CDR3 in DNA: TGTGCCACACGTTGGGAATACAGCCACTACGAGCAGTACTTC.

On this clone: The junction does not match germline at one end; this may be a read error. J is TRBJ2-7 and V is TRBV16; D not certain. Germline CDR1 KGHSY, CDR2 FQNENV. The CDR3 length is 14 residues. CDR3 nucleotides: TGTGCCAGCAGTCAATCCGGCAGCTCCTACGAGCAGTACTTC. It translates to CASSQSGSSYEQYF.

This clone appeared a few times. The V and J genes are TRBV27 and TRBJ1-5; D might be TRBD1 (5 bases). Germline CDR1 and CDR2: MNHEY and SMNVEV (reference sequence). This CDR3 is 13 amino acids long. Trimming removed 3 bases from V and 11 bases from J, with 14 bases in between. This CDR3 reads CASSFGGAAAQHF. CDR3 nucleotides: TGTGCCAGCAGTTTCGGAGGGGCCGCGGCCCAGCATTTT.

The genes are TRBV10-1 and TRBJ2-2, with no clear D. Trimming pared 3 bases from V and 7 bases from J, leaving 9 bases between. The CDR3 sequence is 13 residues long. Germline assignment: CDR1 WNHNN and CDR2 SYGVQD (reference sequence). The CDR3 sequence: CASSDIRDGELFF. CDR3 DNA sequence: TGCGCCAGCAGTGATATAAGGGACGGGGAGCTGTTTTTT.

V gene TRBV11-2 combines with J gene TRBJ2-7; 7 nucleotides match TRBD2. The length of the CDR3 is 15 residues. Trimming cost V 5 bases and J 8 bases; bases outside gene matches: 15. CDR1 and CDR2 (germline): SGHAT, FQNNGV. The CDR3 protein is CASSPQGGSVSQQYF. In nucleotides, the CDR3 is TGTGCCAGCAGCCCCCAGGGCGGGAGTGTCTCGCAGCAGTACTTC.

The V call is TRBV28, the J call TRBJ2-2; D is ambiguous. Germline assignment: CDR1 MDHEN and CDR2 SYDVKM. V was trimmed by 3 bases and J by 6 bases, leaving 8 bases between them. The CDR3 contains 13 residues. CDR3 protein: CASSFQVPGELFF. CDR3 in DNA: TGTGCCAGCAGTTTCCAGGTACCCGGGGAGCTGTTTTTT.

CDR3: CASREGNTEAFF. DNA of the CDR3: TGTGCCAGCAGGGAGGGGAACACTGAAGCTTTCTTT. This chain uses TRBV25-1 with TRBJ1-1; D not resolved. The CDR3 totals 12 residues. Germline CDR1 and CDR2: MGHDK and SYGVNS. With 6 bases removed from V and 1 base from J, the gap between germline ends came to 6 bases. Full variable domain (rest looked up from reference TRBV25-1 and TRBJ1-1): EADIYQTPRYLVIGTGKKITLECSQTMGHDKMYWYQQDPGMELHLIHYSYGVNSTEKGDLSSESTVSRIRTEHFPLTLESARPSHTSQYLCASREGNTEAFFGQGTRLTVV.

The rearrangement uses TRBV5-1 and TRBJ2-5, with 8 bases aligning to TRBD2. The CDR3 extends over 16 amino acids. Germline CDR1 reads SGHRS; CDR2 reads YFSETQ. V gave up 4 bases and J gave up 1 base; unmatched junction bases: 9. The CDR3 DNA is TGCGCCAGCAGCCCGCCCGGCGGGGGGCCCCAAGAGACCCAGTACTTC. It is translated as CASSPPGGGPQETQYF.

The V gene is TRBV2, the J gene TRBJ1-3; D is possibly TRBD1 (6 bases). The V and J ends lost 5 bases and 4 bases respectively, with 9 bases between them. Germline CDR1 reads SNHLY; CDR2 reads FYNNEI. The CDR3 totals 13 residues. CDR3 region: CASSSDRGNTIYF. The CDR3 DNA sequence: TGTGCCAGCAGTTCGGACAGAGGAAACACCATATATTTT.

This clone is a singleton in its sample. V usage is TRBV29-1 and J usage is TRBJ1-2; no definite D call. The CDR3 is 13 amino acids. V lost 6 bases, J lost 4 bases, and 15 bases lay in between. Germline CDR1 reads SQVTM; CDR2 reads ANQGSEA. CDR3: CSVEPFPGYGYTF. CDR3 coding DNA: TGCAGCGTGGAACCCTTCCCAGGCTATGGCTACACCTTC. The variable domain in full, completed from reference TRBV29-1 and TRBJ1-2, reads SAVISQKPSRDICQRGTSLTIQCQVDSQVTMMFWYRQQPGQSLTLIATANQGSEATYESGFVIDKFPISRPNLTFSTLTVSNMSPEDSSIYLCSVEPFPGYGYTFGSGTRLTVV.

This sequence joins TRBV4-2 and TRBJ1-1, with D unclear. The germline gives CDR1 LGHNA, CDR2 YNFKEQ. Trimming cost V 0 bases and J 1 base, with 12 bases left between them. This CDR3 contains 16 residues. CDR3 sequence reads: CASSQDVARPNTEAFF. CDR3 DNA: TGTGCCAGCAGCCAAGATGTGGCCAGGCCGAACACTGAAGCTTTCTTT.

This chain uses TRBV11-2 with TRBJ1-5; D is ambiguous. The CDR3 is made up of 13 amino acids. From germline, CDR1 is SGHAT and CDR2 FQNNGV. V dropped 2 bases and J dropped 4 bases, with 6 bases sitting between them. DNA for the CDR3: TGTGCCAGCAGCTTAAGCTCGAATCAGCCCCAGCATTTT. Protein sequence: CASSLSSNQPQHF.

The CDR3 sequence is CASSKWGNYLSEGYTF. CDR3 nucleotide sequence: TGTGCCAGCAGTAAATGGGGGAATTATCTCTCGGAGGGCTACACCTTC. This chain uses TRBV11-2 with TRBJ1-2, with D maybe TRBD1 (5 bases). The V gene lost 6 bases and the J gene lost 8 bases, with 25 bases spanning the gap. Per germline, CDR1 SGHAT and CDR2 FQNNGV. CDR3 length: 16 residues.

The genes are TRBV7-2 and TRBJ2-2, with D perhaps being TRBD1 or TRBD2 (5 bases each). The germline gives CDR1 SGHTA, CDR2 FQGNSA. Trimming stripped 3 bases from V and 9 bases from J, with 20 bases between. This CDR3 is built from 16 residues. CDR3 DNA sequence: TGTGCCAGCAGCTTCCGGTTGGGGACCGGGGTTCGGGAGCTGTTTTTT. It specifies CASSFRLGTGVRELFF.

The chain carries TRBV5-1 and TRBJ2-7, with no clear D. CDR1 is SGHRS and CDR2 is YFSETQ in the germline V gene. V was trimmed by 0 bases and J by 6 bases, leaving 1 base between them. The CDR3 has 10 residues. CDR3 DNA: TGCGCCAGCAGCTTGGCCGAGCAGTACTTC. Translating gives CASSLAEQYF.